The rows below give T cell receptor beta chains drawn from one sample of a study of cytomegalovirus exposure and HLA in healthy donors. Profiled with immunoSEQ multiplex PCR; TCRdb holds only in-frame clones, not every one. The data contain 210,000 or so clones, about 80% of them singletons. What was sequenced was PBMCs. Receptors were obtained from a man between 18 and 35 years old in good health and CMV-seronegative. The CDR3 runs from the conserved cysteine through the conserved F or W. A D gene is named only where the DNA matches it firmly. Where a row states a size, it is once, few, many or the class of an expanded clone; other rows omit it.

V gene: TRBV30; J gene: TRBJ2-1; clone size: NA; D gene: TRBD2; CDR3 DNA: TGTGCGGGGGGCGGGGGGGCCCGGAATGAGCAGTTCTTC; CDR3 protein: CAGGGGARNEQFF
V gene: TRBV5-1; J gene: TRBJ2-7; clone size: NA; D gene: NA; CDR3 DNA: TGCGCCAGCAGCTGGGACACTGAAACCTACGAGCAGTACTTC; CDR3 protein: CASSWDTETYEQYF
V gene: TRBV6-1; J gene: TRBJ2-7; clone size: NA; D gene: TRBD1; CDR3 DNA: TGTGCCAGCAGTGCTATGACAGGGGTCCACTACGAGCAGTACTTC; CDR3 protein: CASSAMTGVHYEQYF
V gene: TRBV9; J gene: TRBJ2-7; clone size: NA; D gene: NA; CDR3 DNA: TGTGCCAGCAGCGTAGCCGGGAGTGGGGGCGAGCAGTACTTC; CDR3 protein: CASSVAGSGGEQYF
V gene: TRBV5-6; J gene: TRBJ2-3; clone size: NA; D gene: TRBD2; CDR3 DNA: TGTGCCAGCAGCTTGGAACTAGCGGGGGGCACAGATACGCAGTATTTT; CDR3 protein: CASSLELAGGTDTQYF
V gene: TRBV30; J gene: TRBJ2-2; clone size: NA; D gene: NA; CDR3 DNA: TGTGCCTGGAGTATAATCGGGAGAAGCACCGGGGAGCTGTTTTTT; CDR3 protein: CAWSIIGRSTGELFF
V gene: TRBV7-8; J gene: TRBJ1-2; clone size: NA; D gene: TRBD1; CDR3 DNA: TGTGCCAGCAGCTCGGACAGGGAATATGGCTACACCTTC; CDR3 protein: CASSSDREYGYTF
V gene: TRBV13; J gene: TRBJ2-1; clone size: NA; D gene: NA; CDR3 DNA: TGTGCCAGCAGCGGGGGGGGCGGGGTCAATGAGCAGTTCTTC; CDR3 protein: CASSGGGGVNEQFF
V gene: TRBV7-2; J gene: TRBJ2-5; clone size: NA; D gene: TRBD2; CDR3 DNA: TGTGCCAGCAGCTTAGTTAGCGGGGGGCTACCCAAGAGCCAGTACTTC; CDR3 protein: CASSLVSGGLPKSQYF
V gene: TRBV7-2; J gene: TRBJ2-2; clone size: few; D gene: TRBD2; CDR3 DNA: TGTGCCAGCAGCTTACGGCGACTAGCGGACACCGGGGAGCTGTTTTTT; CDR3 protein: CASSLRRLADTGELFF
V gene: TRBV11-2; J gene: TRBJ2-2; clone size: NA; D gene: NA; CDR3 DNA: TGTGCCAGCAGCTTGGTTGCGGTGGGCCAGGGCACCGGGGAGCTGTTTTTT; CDR3 protein: CASSLVAVGQGTGELFF
V gene: TRBV6-5; J gene: TRBJ1-5; clone size: NA; D gene: NA; CDR3 DNA: TGTGCCAGCAGCCAACTGAACAATCAGCCCCAGCATTTT; CDR3 protein: CASSQLNNQPQHF
V gene: TRBV6-5; J gene: TRBJ2-6; clone size: NA; D gene: NA; CDR3 DNA: TGTGCCAGCAGTCTAAGCTCTGGGGCCAACGTCCTGACTTTC; CDR3 protein: CASSLSSGANVLTF
V gene: TRBV4-1; J gene: TRBJ2-7; clone size: once; D gene: NA; CDR3 DNA: TGCGCCAGCAGCCAAGGGTCAGGGCAGGGAATCGGCGAGCAGTACTTC; CDR3 protein: CASSQGSGQGIGEQYF
V gene: TRBV5-1; J gene: TRBJ1-6; clone size: once; D gene: NA; CDR3 DNA: TGCGCCAGCAGCTTGGGGAGGAGCTCCTATAATTCACCCCTCCACTTT; CDR3 protein: CASSLGRSSYNSPLHF
V gene: TRBV15; J gene: TRBJ1-1; clone size: NA; D gene: NA; CDR3 DNA: TGTGCCACCAGCAGAGACCCCAGTGGTACTGAAGCTTTCTTT; CDR3 protein: CATSRDPSGTEAFF
V gene: TRBV15; J gene: TRBJ2-3; clone size: once; D gene: NA; CDR3 DNA: TGTGCCACCAGCAGAGATGCGGGGTACCCGGGGGATACGCAGTATTTT; CDR3 protein: CATSRDAGYPGDTQYF
V gene: TRBV19; J gene: TRBJ2-1; clone size: once; D gene: NA; CDR3 DNA: TGTGCCAGTAGTGCTTGGATGGGGCGGAATGAGCAGTTCTTC; CDR3 protein: CASSAWMGRNEQFF
V gene: TRBV7-2; J gene: TRBJ2-7; clone size: NA; D gene: NA; CDR3 DNA: TGTGCCAGCAGCTTGGACAGTCCCTACGAGCAGTACTTC; CDR3 protein: CASSLDSPYEQYF
V gene: TRBV7-9; J gene: TRBJ2-3; clone size: NA; D gene: TRBD1; CDR3 DNA: TGTGCCAGCAGCTTAAAACAGGGGGAAGCGTATTTT; CDR3 protein: CASSLKQGEAYF
V gene: TRBV28; J gene: TRBJ1-5; clone size: NA; D gene: TRBD1; CDR3 DNA: TGTGCCAGCATTTCCGGACAGGGGGATCAGCCCCAGCATTTT; CDR3 protein: CASISGQGDQPQHF
V gene: TRBV6-1; J gene: TRBJ2-7; clone size: few; D gene: NA; CDR3 DNA: TGTGCCAGCAGAGACTCCATCTACGAGCAGTACTTC; CDR3 protein: CASRDSIYEQYF
V gene: TRBV19; J gene: TRBJ2-3; clone size: few; D gene: NA; CDR3 DNA: TGTGCCAGTAAGGGGGTCCACTCGTCTACAGATACGCAGTATTTT; CDR3 protein: CASKGVHSSTDTQYF
V gene: TRBV6-5; J gene: TRBJ2-1; clone size: NA; D gene: TRBD2; CDR3 DNA: TGTGCCAGCAGTTACTCGTCGGCTAGCGGGGGCAATGAGCAGTTCTTC; CDR3 protein: CASSYSSASGGNEQFF
V gene: TRBV30; J gene: TRBJ2-7; clone size: NA; D gene: TRBD1; CDR3 DNA: TGTGCCTGGGGACAGGGGCTCTCCGAGCAGTACTTC; CDR3 protein: CAWGQGLSEQYF
V gene: TRBV28; J gene: TRBJ2-7; clone size: NA; D gene: TRBD1; CDR3 DNA: TGTGCCAGCAGTTCGGGACAGGGTGTGCTCGAGCAGTACTTC; CDR3 protein: CASSSGQGVLEQYF
V gene: TRBV2; J gene: TRBJ1-5; clone size: NA; D gene: NA; CDR3 DNA: TGTGCCAGCAGGCTACAGGGTGAACAGCCCCAGCATTTT; CDR3 protein: CASRLQGEQPQHF
V gene: TRBV2; J gene: TRBJ2-2; clone size: once; D gene: TRBD2; CDR3 DNA: TGTGCCAGCAGTGAAGCCCGGCTAGCGGGGGGGCCAGGAGGTGGGGAGCTGTTTTTT; CDR3 protein: CASSEARLAGGPGGGELFF
V gene: TRBV2; J gene: TRBJ2-2; clone size: NA; D gene: NA; CDR3 DNA: TGTGCCAGCAGTGAGACCTCTTCGGGGGTCGGGGAGCTGTTTTTT; CDR3 protein: CASSETSSGVGELFF
V gene: TRBV11-3; J gene: TRBJ1-1; clone size: NA; D gene: NA; CDR3 DNA: TGTGCCAGCAGCACCCACAGGGAAGGAAACACTGAAGCTTTCTTT; CDR3 protein: CASSTHREGNTEAFF
V gene: TRBV30; J gene: TRBJ2-2; clone size: NA; D gene: TRBD1; CDR3 DNA: TGTGCCTGGAGTGTAAAACAGGGGGCCCCCGGGGAGCTGTTTTTT; CDR3 protein: CAWSVKQGAPGELFF
V gene: TRBV19; J gene: TRBJ1-2; clone size: once; D gene: TRBD1; CDR3 DNA: TGTGCCAGTAGTCGGACAGGCAACTATGGCTACACCTTC; CDR3 protein: CASSRTGNYGYTF
V gene: TRBV14; J gene: TRBJ2-1; clone size: NA; D gene: TRBD1; CDR3 DNA: TGTGCCAGCAGTCAACCGGGACAGGGGAGATACAATGAGCAGTTCTTC; CDR3 protein: CASSQPGQGRYNEQFF
V gene: TRBV28; J gene: TRBJ1-3; clone size: NA; D gene: NA; CDR3 DNA: TGTGCCAGCAGTTTACCCTTCCAGGGTAGGTTTGGAAACACCATATATTTT; CDR3 protein: CASSLPFQGRFGNTIYF
V gene: TRBV7-2; J gene: TRBJ1-3; clone size: NA; D gene: TRBD1; CDR3 DNA: TGTGCCAGCAGCTCAACAGGGGACGCTGGAAACACCATATATTTT; CDR3 protein: CASSSTGDAGNTIYF
V gene: TRBV5-6; J gene: TRBJ1-2; clone size: NA; D gene: TRBD1; CDR3 DNA: TGTGCCAGCAGCCCGGGACAGACCTATGGCTACACCTTC; CDR3 protein: CASSPGQTYGYTF
V gene: TRBV28; J gene: TRBJ1-5; clone size: NA; D gene: NA; CDR3 DNA: TGTGCCAGCAGGACGGGACTTTCTATCAATCAGCCCCAGCATTTT; CDR3 protein: CASRTGLSINQPQHF
V gene: TRBV6-5; J gene: TRBJ2-7; clone size: NA; D gene: TRBD2; CDR3 DNA: TGTGCCAGCAGTCCCACTAGCGGGAGATTGGGGGAGCAGTACTTC; CDR3 protein: CASSPTSGRLGEQYF
V gene: TRBV29-1; J gene: TRBJ2-5; clone size: NA; D gene: TRBD1; CDR3 DNA: TGCAGCGTTGAAGGGACAGGGTCGCTCGGGCAGTACTTC; CDR3 protein: CSVEGTGSLGQYF
V gene: TRBV11-3; J gene: TRBJ2-7; clone size: NA; D gene: TRBD1; CDR3 DNA: TGTGCCAGCAGCGGACGGGACAGGACCTACGAGCAGTACTTC; CDR3 protein: CASSGRDRTYEQYF
V gene: TRBV18; J gene: TRBJ2-5; clone size: NA; D gene: TRBD2; CDR3 DNA: TGTGCCAGCTCCCAAAAGCTAGCGGAAGAGACCCAGTACTTC; CDR3 protein: CASSQKLAEETQYF
V gene: TRBV7-9; J gene: TRBJ2-1; clone size: NA; D gene: TRBD2; CDR3 DNA: TGTGCCAGCAGCCCTCAGCGGGGGCCCAATGAGCAGTTCTTC; CDR3 protein: CASSPQRGPNEQFF
V gene: TRBV10-3; J gene: TRBJ1-5; clone size: NA; D gene: NA; CDR3 DNA: TGTGCCATCAGTGAGTCGCGGATGGATCAGCCCCAGCATTTT; CDR3 protein: CAISESRMDQPQHF
V gene: TRBV25-1; J gene: TRBJ1-1; clone size: NA; D gene: NA; CDR3 DNA: TGTGCCAGCAGTGTGAATATGCAGGCTGAAGCTTTCTTT; CDR3 protein: CASSVNMQAEAFF
V gene: TRBV6-5; J gene: TRBJ2-7; clone size: few; D gene: NA; CDR3 DNA: TGTGCCAGCAGTTACTATGCAGGGGGGTACGAGCAGTACTTC; CDR3 protein: CASSYYAGGYEQYF
V gene: TRBV4-3; J gene: TRBJ2-3; clone size: NA; D gene: NA; CDR3 DNA: TGCGCCAGCAGCCAAGATAATCAGTGGGCAGGGGTCACAGATACGCAGTATTTT; CDR3 protein: CASSQDNQWAGVTDTQYF
V gene: TRBV6-5; J gene: TRBJ1-3; clone size: NA; D gene: NA; CDR3 DNA: TGTGCCAGCAGCGCAGGGGTCTCTGGAAACACCATATATTTT; CDR3 protein: CASSAGVSGNTIYF
V gene: TRBV19; J gene: TRBJ2-5; clone size: NA; D gene: TRBD2; CDR3 DNA: TGTGCCAGTAGTATACCGACTAGCGGGGTCCAAGAGACCCAGTACTTC; CDR3 protein: CASSIPTSGVQETQYF
V gene: TRBV10-3; J gene: TRBJ2-3; clone size: NA; D gene: TRBD2; CDR3 DNA: TGTGCCATCAGTGATACTAGCGGGCGCATAGATACGCAGTATTTT; CDR3 protein: CAISDTSGRIDTQYF
V gene: TRBV5-6; J gene: TRBJ2-6; clone size: NA; D gene: NA; CDR3 DNA: TGTGCCAGCAGCTTGCGGCAGGGCTCTGGGGCCAACGTCCTGACTTTC; CDR3 protein: CASSLRQGSGANVLTF